This TCR beta chain was observed in a study of ipilimumab plus nivolumab after autologous stem cell transplantation. For the study at large: Patients received a median of roughly 5 ipilimumab and roughly eight nivolumab doses.

The assay was immunoSEQ multiplex PCR, and TCRdb's table has in-frame clones only and misses some. The sample consists of approximately 80,000 clones, approximately 86% of them appearing once. Trimming took 6 bases from V and 1 from J; bases not matched to a gene: 5. The CDR3 covers 14 residues. Germline CDR1 and CDR2: ENHRY and SYGVKD. Ipilimumab, 1 mg/kg, started 14 to 28 days after autologous transplant. Patients got 3 mg/kg IV nivolumab weeks 1, 4, 7, 10, then biweekly through week 26. The rearrangement joins TRBV10-3 to TRBJ2-7; TRBD1 matches 8 bases. The origin of this receptor is a male donor with diffuse large B-cell lymphoma. Sequencing used PBMCs, obtained in a trial of ipilimumab plus nivolumab as post-transplant consolidation. CDR3 nucleotide sequence: TGTGCCATCAGCGGTGACAGGGGTTCCTACGAGCAGTACTTC. Translated, it gives CAISGDRGSYEQYF.